This T cell receptor (beta chain) was captured in a study of T cell responses to AZD1222 COVID-19 vaccine. To note about this clone: Antigen unknown.

General study results and limits: Spike regions recognized by vaccine-associated CD4 TCRs spanned the protein, led by 160-218 and 743-854. Donors were mostly white British, more females; clonal diversity possibly underestimated. Close to half of all spike-specific TCRs reportedly target regions of the variants that are unmutated.

The study pooled second doses at about 4 or about 12 weeks. Sequencing used immunoSEQ multiplex PCR; TCRdb keeps in-frame clones, though not all of them. The data show tens of thousands of clones, approximately 90% seen once. V lost 3 bases, J lost 6 bases, and 4 bases stayed unmatched. CDR3 length equals 14 residues. Germline V gene sequence: CDR1 PRHDT, CDR2 FYEKMQ (reference sequence). Sample: peripheral blood, taken 28 days after the second AZD1222 dose. The sequence was collected from an adult who received the AZD1222 COVID-19 vaccine. The chain links TRBV13 to TRBJ1-3, with 8 bases aligning to TRBD1. CDR3 loop: CASSFGQGANTIYF. The CDR3 nucleotides are TGTGCCAGCAGCTTCGGACAGGGAGCAAACACCATATATTTT.